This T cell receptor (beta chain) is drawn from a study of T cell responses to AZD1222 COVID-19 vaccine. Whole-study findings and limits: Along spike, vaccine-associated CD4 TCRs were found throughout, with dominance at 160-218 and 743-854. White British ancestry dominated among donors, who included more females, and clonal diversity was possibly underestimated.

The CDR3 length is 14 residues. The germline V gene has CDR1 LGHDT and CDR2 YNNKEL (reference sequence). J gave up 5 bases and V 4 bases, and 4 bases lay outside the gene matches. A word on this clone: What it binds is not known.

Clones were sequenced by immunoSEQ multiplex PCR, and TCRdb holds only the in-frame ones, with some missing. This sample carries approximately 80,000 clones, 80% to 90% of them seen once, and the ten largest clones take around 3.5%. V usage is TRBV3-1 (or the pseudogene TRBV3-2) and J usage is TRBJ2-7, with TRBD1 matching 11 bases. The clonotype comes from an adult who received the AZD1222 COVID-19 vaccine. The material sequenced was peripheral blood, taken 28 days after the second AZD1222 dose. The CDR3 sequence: CASSRGQGANEQYF. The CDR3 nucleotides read TGTGCCAGCAGCCGAGGACAGGGGGCTAACGAGCAGTACTTC.